The rows below give T cell receptor beta chains drawn from one sample of a study of blood T cells in healthy people across ages. TCRdb recomputed calls from the 5' RACE reads with MiXCR, one row per CDR3 protein. This sample has some 850,000 distinct CDR3 sequences; roughly 24% occur once, and the top ten carry about 3%. The sample was also reused in another study, on T cells of mothers and their children.

The sequencing input was blood. Receptors originate from a boy aged 10-17 years in good health. Each CDR3 is given with its conserved first and last residue. The order of the fields is J gene, clone size, D gene, V gene, CDR3 DNA, CDR3 protein. The D gene is left open where the match is weak. Part of the rows lack a size; the others show once, few, many or a class for expanded clones.

j_gene: TRBJ2-7; abundance: -; d_gene: -; v_gene: TRBV6-1; CDR3nt: TGTGCCAGCAGTGATAGGGAACGGCCAGGGAGGTACGAGCAGTACTTC; CDR3aa: CASSDRERPGRYEQYF
j_gene: TRBJ2-3; abundance: -; d_gene: TRBD2; v_gene: TRBV20-1; CDR3nt: TGCAGTGCTCCGACTAGCGGGGGGGCGGATACGCAGTATTTT; CDR3aa: CSAPTSGGADTQYF
j_gene: TRBJ1-1; abundance: -; d_gene: -; v_gene: TRBV28; CDR3nt: TGTGCCAGCAGAAACAGGGCTGGGAGCACTGAAGCTTTCTTT; CDR3aa: CASRNRAGSTEAFF
j_gene: TRBJ2-3; abundance: few; d_gene: TRBD2; v_gene: TRBV29-1; CDR3nt: TGCAGCGTTGTGCGGGAGGCAGATACGCAGTATTTT; CDR3aa: CSVVREADTQYF
j_gene: TRBJ2-1; abundance: -; d_gene: -; v_gene: TRBV6-5; CDR3nt: TGTGCCAGCGGGCGGTTGGGCCACAATGAGCAGTTCTTC; CDR3aa: CASGRLGHNEQFF
j_gene: TRBJ1-3; abundance: -; d_gene: -; v_gene: TRBV7-3; CDR3nt: TGTGCCAGCAGCCCAGCCTCGGGAGGGTTCGGAAACACCATATATTTT; CDR3aa: CASSPASGGFGNTIYF
j_gene: TRBJ2-7; abundance: -; d_gene: -; v_gene: TRBV21-1; CDR3nt: TGTGCCAGCAGCACTCCCCGGGAAGGTTTTTCCTACGAGCAGTACTTC; CDR3aa: CASSTPREGFSYEQYF
j_gene: TRBJ2-3; abundance: -; d_gene: -; v_gene: TRBV25-1; CDR3nt: TGTGCCACCACCGGGGGTCCGAGCGCAGATACGCAGTATTTT; CDR3aa: CATTGGPSADTQYF
j_gene: TRBJ2-1; abundance: -; d_gene: TRBD2; v_gene: TRBV2; CDR3nt: TGTGCAGATCCGGGACTAGCGGGGAATAGGTATGAGCAGTTCTTC; CDR3aa: CADPGLAGNRYEQFF
j_gene: TRBJ1-6; abundance: -; d_gene: -; v_gene: TRBV12-3/TRBV12-4; CDR3nt: TGTGCCAGCAGCAGCAGGGCTAGCTCCTATAATTCACCCCTCCACTTT; CDR3aa: CASSSRASSYNSPLHF
j_gene: TRBJ2-7; abundance: -; d_gene: TRBD2; v_gene: TRBV28; CDR3nt: TGTGCCAGCAGTATACCTCGGGGTAGCGGGGGCTACGAGCAGTACTTC; CDR3aa: CASSIPRGSGGYEQYF
j_gene: TRBJ2-5; abundance: -; d_gene: TRBD2; v_gene: TRBV7-8; CDR3nt: TGTGCCAGCAGCTTAGAATGGACTAGCGGGGGGCCCGATTTGGACTTC; CDR3aa: CASSLEWTSGGPDLDF
j_gene: TRBJ2-7; abundance: few; d_gene: -; v_gene: TRBV2; CDR3nt: TGTGCCAGCAGTGCGTCCGGGCCCGCCTACGAGCAGTACTTC; CDR3aa: CASSASGPAYEQYF
j_gene: TRBJ2-5; abundance: -; d_gene: -; v_gene: TRBV10-3; CDR3nt: TGTGCCATCGGCCGGGACACCGGACAAGAGACCCAGTACTTC; CDR3aa: CAIGRDTGQETQYF
j_gene: TRBJ1-4; abundance: -; d_gene: -; v_gene: TRBV28; CDR3nt: TGTGCCAGCAGTTACGCCCTCAGGCTCGGGCTCCCAACTAATGAAAAACTGTTTTTT; CDR3aa: CASSYALRLGLPTNEKLFF
j_gene: TRBJ1-5; abundance: -; d_gene: -; v_gene: TRBV7-9; CDR3nt: TGTGCCAGCAGCTTCTGGGGAGGCCAGCCCCAGCATTTT; CDR3aa: CASSFWGGQPQHF
j_gene: TRBJ2-5; abundance: few; d_gene: -; v_gene: TRBV7-9; CDR3nt: TGTGCCAGCAGCTGGGAAGGGCTCCAAGAGACCCAGTACTTC; CDR3aa: CASSWEGLQETQYF
j_gene: TRBJ1-3; abundance: -; d_gene: -; v_gene: TRBV10-2; CDR3nt: TGCGCCGGCAGTGAGGTCTCGGGCGGAAACACCATATATTTT; CDR3aa: CAGSEVSGGNTIYF
j_gene: TRBJ2-1; abundance: few; d_gene: TRBD1; v_gene: TRBV6-6; CDR3nt: TGTGCCAGCAGTTACGAGACAGGGGTCAATGAGCAGTTCTTC; CDR3aa: CASSYETGVNEQFF
j_gene: TRBJ2-1; abundance: few; d_gene: -; v_gene: TRBV20-1; CDR3nt: TGCAGTGCTAGAGACCCCTACCAAAATGAGCAGTTCTTC; CDR3aa: CSARDPYQNEQFF
j_gene: TRBJ1-2; abundance: -; d_gene: -; v_gene: TRBV2; CDR3nt: TGTGCCAGCAGTGAGATACAGTATGGCTACACCTTC; CDR3aa: CASSEIQYGYTF
j_gene: TRBJ2-1; abundance: -; d_gene: TRBD2; v_gene: TRBV11-2; CDR3nt: TGTGCCAGCAGCTTACTATTAGGGCTAGCGGGGGGGCATGAGCAGTTCTTC; CDR3aa: CASSLLLGLAGGHEQFF